This T cell receptor (beta chain) was identified during a study of CD8+CD57+ T cells in acquired aplastic anemia (dated by TCRdb to 2016 to 2019). For context, the study as a whole: DNA extracted from sorted CD4+ and CD8+ cells had a mean of about 3.2 ug, with a range of roughly 0.17 to 30 ug. Mean read counts for healthy donor samples were 8.5 million to 10.8 million for CD4+ cells and about 12 million for CD8+ cells.

The paper as a whole reports these results and caveats: CD8+ Simpson's diversity did not differ significantly between patients and healthy controls (P=0.060). About 30 CD8+ CDR3 sequences were found to be shared between patients and controls, but these sequences appeared to be highly expressed in patients and within the immunodominant clones of the patients.

This clonotype was observed many times. Its antigen has not been determined. Base qualities were left out, and no much larger clone turns up one base away. In the study, sorted CD4+ and CD8+ blood T cells from patients with severe aplastic anemia and from healthy subjects underwent deep sequencing of TCR repertoires. Ficoll-Paque density gradient centrifugation was used to isolate peripheral blood mononuclear cells. CD4+ and CD8+ T cells were sorted by FACS or magnetic beads before DNA extraction. Genomic DNA was used as template for profiling of TCR beta VDJ combinations and CDR3 sequences. An Illumina HiSeq 2000 was used for TCR repertoire sequencing. Per the original workflow: Repertoires were assessed using TRBV/TRBJ rearrangement plots, CDR3 size and DJ length profiles, and Simpson's diversity index. Whichever DNA sequence was most abundant in the deep sequencing data was defined as the immunodominant clone. CDR3 amino acid sequences were checked for sharing across subjects and were also compared against the VDJdb database and published repertoires. TCRdb reprocessed the public reads (quality trimming at Q25 with fastp, clone calling with MiXCR) and kept in-frame beta chains. Each entry is one CDR3 protein sequence, shown with its most common DNA and genes. Here the V and J calls rest on TCRdb's processing, not on the authors' analysis. This sample lists about 68,000 distinct CDR3 sequences; almost 55% were detected once. The ten largest make up around 8.3% of the sample.

From the cysteine up to the phenylalanine, the CDR3 has a length of 15 residues. The read is trimmed to its CDR3 DNA, 45 bases read in frame from base 1. The germline V gene (reference sequence) supplies CDR1 SEHNR and CDR2 FQNEAQ. The V end gives up 4 bases and the J end 1 base, leaving 5 bases in the junction not matched to a gene. The chain is assembled from TRBV7-9 and TRBJ2-7, with TRBD1 matching 9 junction bases. The sequenced sample was sorted CD4+, CD8+, or CD8+CD57+ T cells (not recorded which) from PBMCs. The TCR sequence derives from a human donor in good health, serving as a control. The DNA sequence is as follows: TGTGCCAGCAGCTCGACGGACAGGGGATCCTACGAGCAGTACTTC. It translates to CASSSTDRGSYEQYF. With all but the CDR3 taken from the reference TRBV7-9 and TRBJ2-7 genes, the full variable domain is: DTGVSQNPRHKITKRGQNVTFRCDPISEHNRLYWYRQTLGQGPEFLTYFQNEAQLEKSRLLSDRFSAERPKGSFSTLEIQRTEQGDSAMYLCASSSTDRGSYEQYFGPGTRLTVT.